These T cell receptor beta chains were read from a single sample in a study of control samples from healthy donors and cancer patients. This table comes from immunoSEQ multiplex PCR, and its TCRdb copy is limited to in-frame clones, with some not included. The sample yields roughly 130,000 clones, just under 95% seen once. The sample was blood. These receptors were obtained from a man aged 30 to 45 in good health. Both conserved end residues are part of each CDR3. The D gene is left open where the match is weak. Clone size is shown for a subset of rows, as once, few, many or a class of expanded clone.

d_gene,abundance,v_gene,j_gene,CDR3nt,CDR3aa
-,-,TRBV28,TRBJ2-7,TGTGCCAGCAGTCCTCCACCTCTATACGAGCAGTACTTC,CASSPPPLYEQYF
TRBD2,-,TRBV29-1,TRBJ2-4,TGCAGCGTTGAAGATCGTTGGGGGGGAGAGGAAAACATTCAGTACTTC,CSVEDRWGGEENIQYF
TRBD1,-,TRBV2,TRBJ2-3,TGTGCCAGCAGTGAAACGGGGACAGAGGGAGATACGCAGTATTTT,CASSETGTEGDTQYF
-,-,TRBV18,TRBJ1-4,TGTGCCAGCTCACCACGTTGGGTTTCTGCATTTGCAACTAATGAAAAACTGTTTTTT,CASSPRWVSAFATNEKLFF
TRBD1,medium-sized,TRBV7-8,TRBJ1-3,TGTGCCAGCAGAAACAGGGGGAGCTCTGGAAACACCATATATTTT,CASRNRGSSGNTIYF
TRBD1,-,TRBV7-8,TRBJ2-7,TGTGCCAGCAGCTTGGGGACAGGGTTCGAGCAGTACTTC,CASSLGTGFEQYF
TRBD1,-,TRBV4-1,TRBJ1-4,TGCGCCAGCAGCCAGCGACAGGGTGGAAATGAAAAACTGTTTTTT,CASSQRQGGNEKLFF
-,-,TRBV5-4,TRBJ1-1,TGTGCCAGCAGCTTGTCGGTGAACACTGAAGCTTTCTTT,CASSLSVNTEAFF
-,-,TRBV6-5,TRBJ2-7,TGTGCCAGCAGTTACAGGGGCCTCTACTACGAGCAGTACTTC,CASSYRGLYYEQYF
TRBD1,-,TRBV4-2,TRBJ1-2,TGTGCCAGCAGCCGATTAGGACAGGGCCAGGAGTATGGCTACACCTTC,CASSRLGQGQEYGYTF
-,-,TRBV2,TRBJ1-5,TGTGCCAGCAGTGGGACGGGTCGGCCCCAGCATTTT,CASSGTGRPQHF
-,-,TRBV10-3,TRBJ1-1,TGTGCCATCAGTGAGTCTTCAGGGAACACTGAAGCTTTCTTT,CAISESSGNTEAFF
-,-,TRBV29-1,TRBJ1-1,TGCAGCGTTAGAGGGGGGACGAACACTGAAGCTTTCTTT,CSVRGGTNTEAFF
-,-,TRBV24-1,TRBJ1-1,TGTGCCACCAGTGATTTGCTCGGGGCCCGAGCTTTCTTT,CATSDLLGARAFF
-,-,TRBV6-5,TRBJ2-1,TGTGCCAGCAGTTCTGTATATGAGCAGTTCTTC,CASSSVYEQFF
-,-,TRBV7-9,TRBJ1-6,TGTGCCGGCAGCTTAGGGGGAAATTCACCCCTCCACTTT,CAGSLGGNSPLHF
-,-,TRBV7-8,TRBJ1-4,TGTGCCAGCAGCTTCGCCCGTGGAAGGGTTCCTAATGAAAAACTGTTTTTT,CASSFARGRVPNEKLFF
TRBD2,-,TRBV3-1/TRBV3-2,TRBJ2-3,TGTGCCAGCAGCCTGTCGATTACTAGCGGGCTGCAGTATTTT,CASSLSITSGLQYF
TRBD2,-,TRBV10-2,TRBJ2-3,TGCGCCAGCAGTGAGACTAGCGCAAGCACAGATACGCAGTATTTT,CASSETSASTDTQYF
-,-,TRBV6-1,TRBJ1-4,TGTGCCAGCAGTGATAACCCGACTAATGAAAAACTGTTTTTT,CASSDNPTNEKLFF
TRBD1,-,TRBV7-9,TRBJ1-1,TGTGCCAGCAGCCCACAGGGGTTTGACACTGAAGCTTTCTTT,CASSPQGFDTEAFF
-,-,TRBV6-5,TRBJ2-7,TGTGCCAGCCGCAAAGGATACGAGCAGTACTTC,CASRKGYEQYF
-,-,TRBV2,TRBJ2-7,TGTGCCAGCAGTCGGGACCAAACCTACGAGCAGTACTTC,CASSRDQTYEQYF
TRBD2,-,TRBV4-1,TRBJ2-1,TGCGCCAGCAGCCAAGCACCCGGACTAGCGGGAGTCATCAATGAGCAGTTCTTC,CASSQAPGLAGVINEQFF
-,once,TRBV6-6,TRBJ1-1,TGTGCCAGCAGGCCTCCGCGGGCAGCTATGAACACTGAAGCTTTCTTT,CASRPPRAAMNTEAFF
TRBD1,-,TRBV5-1,TRBJ1-4,TGCGCCAGCAGCATAGGACAGGTCGAGAATGAAAAACTGTTTTTT,CASSIGQVENEKLFF
-,-,TRBV6-5,TRBJ2-6,TGTGCCAGCAGTCTGTTCCCTGGGGCCAACGTCCTGACTTTC,CASSLFPGANVLTF
-,-,TRBV12-2,TRBJ2-7,TGTGCAAGTCGCTGCCCCCTCTACGAGCAGTACTTC,CASRCPLYEQYF
-,-,TRBV4-2,TRBJ1-2,TGTGCCAGCAGCCAAGCACCTGGGGATGGCTACACCTTC,CASSQAPGDGYTF
TRBD1,-,TRBV28,TRBJ1-3,TGTGCCAGCAGCCGACAGGGGGAAAGAAACACCATATATTTT,CASSRQGERNTIYF
-,-,TRBV2,TRBJ1-5,TGTGCCAGCAGTGGCGCAGGGAATAGCAATCAGCCCCAGCATTTT,CASSGAGNSNQPQHF
-,-,TRBV27,TRBJ2-7,TGTGCCAGCAACACCCTCTTTCCGGGACTTTCCTACGAGCAGTACTTC,CASNTLFPGLSYEQYF
-,-,TRBV11-2,TRBJ1-2,TGTGCCAGCAGCTCGGGACCGCCCTATGGCTACACCTTC,CASSSGPPYGYTF
-,-,TRBV25-1,TRBJ1-1,TGTGCCAGCACCATGGGGGGGGCCAACACTGAAGCTTTCTTT,CASTMGGANTEAFF
-,-,TRBV24-1,TRBJ2-7,TGTGCCACCAGGGAAGGGAGCTCCTACGAGCAGTACTTC,CATREGSSYEQYF
-,once,TRBV2,TRBJ1-5,TGTGCCAGCACCCAGGGAGGCAGGGATAGCAATCAGCCCCAGCATTTT,CASTQGGRDSNQPQHF
TRBD2,-,TRBV27,TRBJ2-7,TGTGCCAGCAGTTGGACTAGCGGGAGAGTTTACGAGCAGTACTTC,CASSWTSGRVYEQYF
TRBD1,-,TRBV18,TRBJ1-2,TGTGCCAGCTCAACACCGGGGGACAGTATAGACTATGGCTACACCTTC,CASSTPGDSIDYGYTF
-,-,TRBV5-1,TRBJ2-5,TGCGCCAGCACGGGACAAGGGGCGAGGGAGACCCAGTACTTC,CASTGQGARETQYF
-,-,TRBV19,TRBJ2-1,TGTGCCAGTAGTACCGGTAGGTGGCGGAGGAGTATCGGTGAGCAGTTCTTC,CASSTGRWRRSIGEQFF
-,-,TRBV19,TRBJ2-1,TGTGCCAGTAGTGGTTTTGTGGAGCAGTTCTTC,CASSGFVEQFF
-,-,TRBV5-6,TRBJ1-3,TGTGCCAGCAGCTTGGACCTCTCTGGAAACACCATATATTTT,CASSLDLSGNTIYF
TRBD1,-,TRBV30,TRBJ1-5,TGTGCCTGGAGTGAACAGGGGAATCAGCCCCAGCATTTT,CAWSEQGNQPQHF
TRBD2,once,TRBV5-1,TRBJ2-5,TGCGCCAGCAGCTTGAAGGGGACCTGGTCTAGCGGGAGCCGGACTCGGCAAGAGACCCAGTACTTC,CASSLKGTWSSGSRTRQETQYF
TRBD2,once,TRBV2,TRBJ2-1,TGTGCCAGCAGTGACTGGGGACTAGTGTCCCAGTTCTTC,CASSDWGLVSQFF
TRBD1,once,TRBV5-1,TRBJ1-2,TGCGCCAGCAGCTCTGGACAGGGTACTAACTATGGCTACACCTTC,CASSSGQGTNYGYTF
TRBD1,-,TRBV12-5,TRBJ1-2,TGTGCTAGTGGTCTCAACAGGGGGCGGACCTATGGCTACACCTTC,CASGLNRGRTYGYTF
-,-,TRBV7-9,TRBJ1-2,TGTGCCAGCAGCTTATCGGGGGCTAACTATGGCTACACCTTC,CASSLSGANYGYTF
TRBD2,-,TRBV6-5,TRBJ2-2,TGTGCCAGCCCTTCGGGGGGGGTGAGGACCGGGGAGCTGTTTTTT,CASPSGGVRTGELFF
TRBD1,-,TRBV13,TRBJ1-1,TGTGCCAGCAGCTACGGGGACAGGGGGCTGATTGAAGCTTTCTTT,CASSYGDRGLIEAFF
TRBD1,-,TRBV24-1,TRBJ2-5,TGTGCCACCAGTGACCCCGGGGTGAAGGGGGCTCGAGAGACCCAGTACTTC,CATSDPGVKGARETQYF
-,-,TRBV19,TRBJ1-2,TGTGCCAGTAGTATGGGGAAGTACCGGGGGCAGTCGAAAGATGGCTACACCTTC,CASSMGKYRGQSKDGYTF
TRBD2,-,TRBV7-2,TRBJ2-1,TGTGCCAGCAGCTCATTGACTAGCGGACCATCCTACAATGAGCAGTTCTTC,CASSSLTSGPSYNEQFF
-,once,TRBV11-3,TRBJ2-1,TGTGCCAGCAGCTTAGATCTCAGGTTCAGCTCCTACAATGAGCAGTTCTTC,CASSLDLRFSSYNEQFF
TRBD1,-,TRBV3-1/TRBV3-2,TRBJ1-4,TGTGCCAGCAGCCGAGCCGGGACAGGGACGGAAAAACTGTTTTTT,CASSRAGTGTEKLFF
-,-,TRBV29-1,TRBJ1-6,TGCAGCGTAGCTGATGGGACCTCCTATAATTCACCCCTCCACTTT,CSVADGTSYNSPLHF
-,once,TRBV15,TRBJ2-5,TGTGCCACCAGCAGAGACCCCCTAAACTCAGGGACCCAGTACTTC,CATSRDPLNSGTQYF
-,-,TRBV6-4,TRBJ1-6,TGTGCCAGCCGCACATGGGACACCAATAATTCACCCCTCCACTTT,CASRTWDTNNSPLHF
-,-,TRBV2,TRBJ1-6,TGTGCCAGCAGTTTTACCGGGACGGGTGGTTCACCCCTCCACTTT,CASSFTGTGGSPLHF